Given below is one T cell receptor (beta chain) in context. The sample comes from a study of blood T cell repertoires in COVID-19. Using immunoSEQ multiplex PCR, the repertoire was profiled, and TCRdb retains in-frame clones only, with some absent. The data show about 72,000 clones, approximately 79% seen once. The sequence derives from a man in his 60s with acute or convalescent COVID-19. The sequencing input was peripheral blood.

The CDR3 here is CASSSPGGGEETQYF. CDR3 bases: TGTGCCAGCAGTTCCCCGGGGGGGGGCGAGGAGACCCAGTACTTC. This chain joins TRBV6-5 and TRBJ2-5; 8 nucleotides line up with TRBD2. Germline V gene sequence: CDR1 MNHEY, CDR2 SVGAGI. V was pared by 4 bases and J by 5 bases, with 9 bases of the junction left unmatched. The CDR3 is 15 residues long.